This note documents a single TCR beta chain sequence. Its antigen remains unknown. This entry belongs to a study of T cell responses to AZD1222 COVID-19 vaccine. Regarding the study as a whole: Across spike, vaccine-associated CD4 TCRs were found, dominant at 160-218 and 743-854. Only after the peak T cell response were repertoires sampled.

Clones were read by immunoSEQ multiplex PCR, and TCRdb kept only the in-frame ones, dropping some. The sample consists of 130,000 to 150,000 clones, roughly 93% of them appearing once. CDR3 length equals 14 residues. Germline V lookup: CDR1 SGHRS, CDR2 YFSETQ. The trim removed 3 bases at V and 7 bases at J, leaving 5 bases unmatched. The source was peripheral blood, collected after recovery from COVID-19. The origin of this receptor is an adult who had recovered from COVID-19. The chain combines TRBV5-1 with TRBJ2-5; the match to TRBD1 covers 11 bases. The CDR3 nucleotides read TGCGCCAGCAGCTGGGACAGGGGGAAGGGGACCCAGTACTTC. This encodes CASSWDRGKGTQYF.